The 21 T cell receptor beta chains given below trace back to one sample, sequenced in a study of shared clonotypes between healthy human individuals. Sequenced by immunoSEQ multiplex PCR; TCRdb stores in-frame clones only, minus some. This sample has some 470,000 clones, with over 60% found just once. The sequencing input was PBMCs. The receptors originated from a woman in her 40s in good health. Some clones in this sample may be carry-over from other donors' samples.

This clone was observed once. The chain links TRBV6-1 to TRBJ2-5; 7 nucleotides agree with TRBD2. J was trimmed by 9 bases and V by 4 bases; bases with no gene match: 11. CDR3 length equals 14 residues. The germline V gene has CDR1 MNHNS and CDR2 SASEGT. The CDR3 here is CASSVTGGSVAQYF. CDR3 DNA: TGTGCCAGCAGTGTAACCGGGGGGAGTGTGGCCCAGTACTTC.

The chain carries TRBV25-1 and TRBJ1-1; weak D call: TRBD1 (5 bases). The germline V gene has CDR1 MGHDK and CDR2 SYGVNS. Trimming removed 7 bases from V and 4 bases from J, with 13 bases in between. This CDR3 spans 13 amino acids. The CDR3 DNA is TGTGCCAGCACCACAGGCGTCGCCACTGAAGCTTTCTTT. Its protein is CASTTGVATEAFF.

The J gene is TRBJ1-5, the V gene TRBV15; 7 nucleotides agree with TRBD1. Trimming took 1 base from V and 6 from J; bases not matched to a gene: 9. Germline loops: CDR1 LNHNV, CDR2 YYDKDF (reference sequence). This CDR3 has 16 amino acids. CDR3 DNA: TGTGCCACCAGCAGAGCAGGGGGGGCAAGGGGTCAGCCCCAGCATTTT. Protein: CATSRAGGARGQPQHF.

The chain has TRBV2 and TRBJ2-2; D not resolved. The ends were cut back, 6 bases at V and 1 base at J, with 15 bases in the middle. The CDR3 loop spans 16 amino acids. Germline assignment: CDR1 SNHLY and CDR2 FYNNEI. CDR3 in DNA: TGTGCCAGCAGCCCCGACTCCATGGTGAACACCGGGGAGCTGTTTTTT. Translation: CASSPDSMVNTGELFF.

CDR3 protein: CASSLAINTGELFF. CDR3 DNA sequence: TGCGCCAGCAGCTTGGCTATTAACACCGGGGAGCTGTTTTTT. V usage is TRBV5-1 and J usage is TRBJ2-2; D remains unclear. In germline, CDR1 is SGHRS, CDR2 YFSETQ. The CDR3 extends over 14 amino acids. Trimming removed 0 bases at V and 2 bases at J, with 5 bases between.

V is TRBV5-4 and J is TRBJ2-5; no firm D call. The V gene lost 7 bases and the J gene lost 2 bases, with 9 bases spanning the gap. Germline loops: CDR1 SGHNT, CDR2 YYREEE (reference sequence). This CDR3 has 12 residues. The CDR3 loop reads CASSLLQETQYF. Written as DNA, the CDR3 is TGTGCCAGCTCGCTGCTACAAGAGACCCAGTACTTC.

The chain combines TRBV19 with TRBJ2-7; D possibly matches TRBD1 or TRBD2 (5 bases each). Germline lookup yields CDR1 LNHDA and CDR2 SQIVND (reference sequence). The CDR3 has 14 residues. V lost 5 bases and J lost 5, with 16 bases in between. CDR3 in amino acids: CASSLGTPHHEQYF. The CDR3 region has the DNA TGTGCCAGTAGTCTAGGGACCCCACACCACGAGCAGTACTTC.

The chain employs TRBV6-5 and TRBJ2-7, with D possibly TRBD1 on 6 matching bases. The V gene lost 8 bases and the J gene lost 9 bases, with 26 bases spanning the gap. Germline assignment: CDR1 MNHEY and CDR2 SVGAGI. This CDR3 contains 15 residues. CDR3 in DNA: TGTGCCAGCGTGGGGCCGGCCGGGACAAGAAAACGGCAGTACTTC. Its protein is CASVGPAGTRKRQYF.

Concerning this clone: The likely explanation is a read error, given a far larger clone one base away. The CDR3 sequence is CAWSGLAGVDSGQFF. CDR3 nucleotide sequence: TGTGCCTGGAGCGGACTAGCGGGAGTGGATAGTGGGCAGTTCTTC. The V call is TRBV30, the J call TRBJ2-1, with 13 bases matching TRBD2. This CDR3 is 15 amino acids long. With V trimmed by 3 bases and J by 12 bases, 11 bases remained unmatched. CDR1 and CDR2 from the germline V gene are GTSNPN and SVGIG (reference sequence). Filled out from reference TRBV30 and TRBJ2-1, the complete variable domain reads SQTIHQWPATLVQPVGSPLSLECTVEGTSNPNLYWYRQAAGRGLQLLFYSVGIGQISSEVPQNLSASRPQDRQFILSSKKLLLSDSGFYLCAWSGLAGVDSGQFFGPGTRLTVL.

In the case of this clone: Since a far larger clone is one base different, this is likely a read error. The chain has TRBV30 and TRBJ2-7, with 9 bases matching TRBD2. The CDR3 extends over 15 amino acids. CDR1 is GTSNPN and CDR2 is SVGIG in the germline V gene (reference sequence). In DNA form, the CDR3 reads TGTGCCTGGAGTGTACGGCGGGAGGGCTTCTACGGGCAGTACTTC. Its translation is CAWSVRREGFYGQYF.

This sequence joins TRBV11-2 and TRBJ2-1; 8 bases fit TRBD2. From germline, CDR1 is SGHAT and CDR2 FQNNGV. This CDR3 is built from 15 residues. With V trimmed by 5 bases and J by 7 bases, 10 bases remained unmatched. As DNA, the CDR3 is TGTGCCAGCAGCCCCCGCAGCGGGAGTGGGAATGAGCAGTTCTTC. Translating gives CASSPRSGSGNEQFF.

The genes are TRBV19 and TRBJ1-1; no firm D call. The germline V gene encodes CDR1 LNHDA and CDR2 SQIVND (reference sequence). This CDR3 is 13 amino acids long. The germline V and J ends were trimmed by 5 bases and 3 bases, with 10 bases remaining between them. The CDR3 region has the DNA TGTGCCAGTAGTTCTGGGCGCTACACTGAAGCTTTCTTT. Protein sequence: CASSSGRYTEAFF.

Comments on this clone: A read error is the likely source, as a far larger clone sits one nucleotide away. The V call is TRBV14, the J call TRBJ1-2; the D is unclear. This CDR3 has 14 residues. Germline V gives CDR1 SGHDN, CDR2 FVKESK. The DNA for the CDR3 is TGTGCCAGCAGCCAGACTGACGGACGCTATGGCTGCACCTTC. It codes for CASSQTDGRYGCTF.

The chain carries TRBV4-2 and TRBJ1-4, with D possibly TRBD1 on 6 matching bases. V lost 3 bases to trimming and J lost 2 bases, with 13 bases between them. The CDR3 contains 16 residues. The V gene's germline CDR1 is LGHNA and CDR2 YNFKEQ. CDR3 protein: CASSHPQGHTNEKLFF. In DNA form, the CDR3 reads TGTGCCAGCAGCCATCCTCAGGGACACACTAATGAAAAACTGTTTTTT.

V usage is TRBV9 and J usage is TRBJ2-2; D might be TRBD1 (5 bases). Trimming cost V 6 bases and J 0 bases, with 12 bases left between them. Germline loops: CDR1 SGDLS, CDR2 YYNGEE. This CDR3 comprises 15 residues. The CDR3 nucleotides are TGTGCCAGCACCACAAAGGGGACGAACACCGGGGAGCTGTTTTTT. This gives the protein CASTTKGTNTGELFF.

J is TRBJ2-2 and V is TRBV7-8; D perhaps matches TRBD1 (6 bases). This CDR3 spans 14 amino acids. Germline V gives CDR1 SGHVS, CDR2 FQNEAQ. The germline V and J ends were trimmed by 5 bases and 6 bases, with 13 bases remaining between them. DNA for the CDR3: TGTGCCAGCAGCCAAAACAGGGCGCCCGGGGAGCTGTTTTTT. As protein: CASSQNRAPGELFF.

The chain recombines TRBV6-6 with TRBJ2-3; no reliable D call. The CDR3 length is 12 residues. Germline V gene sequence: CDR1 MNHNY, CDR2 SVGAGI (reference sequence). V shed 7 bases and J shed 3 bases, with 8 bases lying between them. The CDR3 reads CASNEATDTQYF. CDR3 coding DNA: TGTGCCAGCAACGAGGCAACAGATACGCAGTATTTT.

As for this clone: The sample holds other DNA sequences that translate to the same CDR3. CDR3 loop: CASSRGLAGSYEQYF. In DNA form, the CDR3 reads TGCGCCAGCAGCCGGGGGCTAGCGGGGTCCTACGAGCAGTACTTC. This chain joins TRBV10-2 and TRBJ2-7, with 9 bases aligning to TRBD2. This CDR3 comprises 15 residues. J was trimmed by 1 base and V by 6 bases; bases with no gene match: 7. Germline CDR1 WSHSY, CDR2 SAAADI.

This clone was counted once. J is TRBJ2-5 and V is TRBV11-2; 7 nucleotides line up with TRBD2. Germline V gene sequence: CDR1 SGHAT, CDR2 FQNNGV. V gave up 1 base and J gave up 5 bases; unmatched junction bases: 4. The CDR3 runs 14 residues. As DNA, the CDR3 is TGTGCCAGCAGCTTAGCGGGAGGCGGGGAGACCCAGTACTTC. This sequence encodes CASSLAGGGETQYF. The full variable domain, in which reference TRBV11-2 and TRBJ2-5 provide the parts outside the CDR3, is EAGVAQSPRYKIIEKRQSVAFWCNPISGHATLYWYQQILGQGPKLLIQFQNNGVVDDSQLPKDRFSAERLKGVDSTLKIQPAKLEDSAVYLCASSLAGGGETQYFGPGTRLLVL.

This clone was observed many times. The CDR3 loop reads CASHLRGGSEAFF. The CDR3 DNA reads as TGCGCCAGTCACCTCAGGGGGGGATCTGAAGCTTTCTTT. This chain joins TRBV5-1 and TRBJ1-1; 7 bases are a match to TRBD1. The CDR3 contains 13 residues. J gave up 6 bases and V 8 bases, and 10 bases lay outside the gene matches. Germline lookup yields CDR1 SGHRS and CDR2 YFSETQ. The entire variable domain, with the rest obtained from reference TRBV5-1 and TRBJ1-1, is as follows: KAGVTQTPRYLIKTRGQQVTLSCSPISGHRSVSWYQQTPGQGLQFLFEYFSETQRNKGNFPGRFSGRQFSNSRSEMNVSTLELGDSALYLCASHLRGGSEAFFGQGTRLTVV.

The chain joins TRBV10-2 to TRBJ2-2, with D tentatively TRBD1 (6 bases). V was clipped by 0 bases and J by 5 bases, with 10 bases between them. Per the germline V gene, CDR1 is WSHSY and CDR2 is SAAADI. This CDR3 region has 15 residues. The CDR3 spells CASSESWGQTGELFF. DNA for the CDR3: TGCGCCAGCAGTGAGTCCTGGGGGCAAACCGGGGAGCTGTTTTTT.